This T cell receptor beta chain was documented in a study of cytomegalovirus exposure and HLA in healthy donors. The study, taken as a whole, reports: The authors assumed roughly uniform sequencing depth across donors for presence/absence analyses. On later analysis, the bulk of CMV-associated TCR beta chains appeared to be HLA-restricted.

Nominally healthy donors provided the samples, though records likely missed some immune exposures. In the PCR, 60 Vbeta and 13 Jbeta primers were used. The table came from immunoSEQ multiplex PCR; TCRdb's copy has only in-frame clones and leaves some out. The data contain about 180,000 clones, around 84% of them singletons. Regarding this clone: Antigen specificity is unknown.

This TCR was sampled from a girl aged 2-9 years in good health and CMV-seropositive. The sequencing sample was made of PBMCs.

The CDR3 is CASSPDRGNTGELFF. For the CDR3, the DNA is TGTGCCAGCAGCCCGGACAGGGGAAACACCGGGGAGCTGTTTTTT. The V gene is TRBV5-4, the J gene TRBJ2-2; the match to TRBD1 covers 9 bases. J lost 2 bases, V lost 4 bases, and 3 bases had no gene match. This CDR3 spans 15 amino acids. CDR1 is SGHNT and CDR2 is YYREEE in the germline V gene (reference sequence). Together with reference TRBV5-4 and TRBJ2-2, the CDR3 gives the full variable domain: ETGVTQSPTHLIKTRGQQVTLRCSSQSGHNTVSWYQQALGQGPQFIFQYYREEENGRGNFPPRFSGLQFPNYSSELNVNALELDDSALYLCASSPDRGNTGELFFGEGSRLTVL.